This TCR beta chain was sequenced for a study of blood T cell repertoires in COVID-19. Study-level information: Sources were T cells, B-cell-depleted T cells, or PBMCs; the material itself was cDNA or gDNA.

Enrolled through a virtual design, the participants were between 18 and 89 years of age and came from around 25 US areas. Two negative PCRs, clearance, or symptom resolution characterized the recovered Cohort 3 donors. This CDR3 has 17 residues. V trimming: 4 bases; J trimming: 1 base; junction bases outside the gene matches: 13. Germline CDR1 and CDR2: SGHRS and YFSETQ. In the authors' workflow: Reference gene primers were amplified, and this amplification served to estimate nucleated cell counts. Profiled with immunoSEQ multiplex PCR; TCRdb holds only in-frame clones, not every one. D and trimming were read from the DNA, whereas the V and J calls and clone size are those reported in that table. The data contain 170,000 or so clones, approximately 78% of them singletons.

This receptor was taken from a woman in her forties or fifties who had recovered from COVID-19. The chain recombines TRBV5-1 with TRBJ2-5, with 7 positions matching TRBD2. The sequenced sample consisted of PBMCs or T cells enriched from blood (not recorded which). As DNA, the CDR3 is TGCGCCAGCAGCCCGGGCGGGGGATTACCATTCCAAGAGACCCAGTACTTC. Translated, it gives CASSPGGGLPFQETQYF.